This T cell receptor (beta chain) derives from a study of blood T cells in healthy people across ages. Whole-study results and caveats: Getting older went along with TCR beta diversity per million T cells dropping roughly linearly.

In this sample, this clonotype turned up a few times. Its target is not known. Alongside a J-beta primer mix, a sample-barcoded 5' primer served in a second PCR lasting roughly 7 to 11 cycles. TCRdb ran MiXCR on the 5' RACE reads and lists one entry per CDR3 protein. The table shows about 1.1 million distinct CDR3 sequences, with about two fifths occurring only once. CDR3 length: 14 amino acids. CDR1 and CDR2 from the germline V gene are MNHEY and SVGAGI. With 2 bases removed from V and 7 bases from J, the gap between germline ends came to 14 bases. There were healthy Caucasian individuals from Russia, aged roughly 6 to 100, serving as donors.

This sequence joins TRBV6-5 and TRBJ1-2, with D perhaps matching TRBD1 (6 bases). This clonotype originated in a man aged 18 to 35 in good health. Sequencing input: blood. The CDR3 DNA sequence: TGTGCCAGCAGTTACGACACGGGGGCGAGTGGCTACACCTTC. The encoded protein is CASSYDTGASGYTF.